The 30 T cell receptor beta chains in this list originate from one sample, sequenced in a study of blood T cell repertoires in COVID-19. The protocol was immunoSEQ multiplex PCR, while the TCRdb copy is restricted to in-frame clones and leaves out a portion. Seen here are approximately 150,000 clones, about 86% observed once, and the top ten hold about 1.5%. Sequences were obtained from peripheral blood. The receptors shown here come from a woman aged 55-75 years with acute or convalescent COVID-19.

The chain links TRBV9 to TRBJ1-4; D call uncertain. Trimming stripped 0 bases from V and 3 bases from J, with 9 bases between. CDR1 is SGDLS and CDR2 is YYNGEE in the germline V gene. This CDR3 has 15 residues. In DNA, the CDR3 is TGTGCCAGCAGCGTAGGTCCGGGATCTAATGAAAAACTGTTTTTT. Translating it yields CASSVGPGSNEKLFF.

The rearrangement joins TRBV5-4 to TRBJ1-2; weak D call: TRBD1 (5 bases). Trimming took 4 bases from V and 3 from J, leaving 10 bases between them. Germline V gene data show CDR1 as SGHNT and CDR2 as YYREEE (reference sequence). The CDR3 contains 13 residues. CDR3 region: CASSPGRDYGYTF. In DNA form, the CDR3 reads TGTGCCAGCAGCCCCGGCAGGGACTATGGCTACACCTTC. The full variable domain, with the rest looked up from reference TRBV5-4 and TRBJ1-2, is ETGVTQSPTHLIKTRGQQVTLRCSSQSGHNTVSWYQQALGQGPQFIFQYYREEENGRGNFPPRFSGLQFPNYSSELNVNALELDDSALYLCASSPGRDYGYTFGSGTRLTVV.

The chain has TRBV19 and TRBJ1-5; 9 nucleotides agree with TRBD1. There are 13 residues in the CDR3. Germline values: CDR1 LNHDA, CDR2 SQIVND (reference sequence). With 9 bases clipped from V and 5 bases from J, the junction kept 5 bases outside the gene matches. The CDR3 DNA reads as TGTGCCAGCGCAAGACAGGGGGATCAGCCCCAGCATTTT. Its protein is CASARQGDQPQHF.

The V gene is TRBV27, the J gene TRBJ1-5, with D possibly TRBD1 on 6 matching bases. This CDR3 has 13 residues. CDR1 is MNHEY and CDR2 is SMNVEV in the germline V gene (reference sequence). Trimming shortened V by 4 bases and J by 3 bases, and 7 bases separated the two germline ends. The CDR3 here is CASSWGPNQPQHF. CDR3 sequence (DNA): TGTGCCAGCAGTTGGGGGCCCAATCAGCCCCAGCATTTT.

V is TRBV30 and J is TRBJ1-4, with 10 bases matching TRBD1. Germline CDR1 and CDR2: GTSNPN and SVGIG (reference sequence). There are 18 residues in the CDR3. With V trimmed by 1 base and J by 0 bases, 8 bases remained unmatched. Here the CDR3 DNA reads TGTGCCTGGAGTGGGGACAGGGGCGACCCTGCAACTAATGAAAAACTGTTTTTT. Translating it yields CAWSGDRGDPATNEKLFF.

The chain couples TRBV30 to TRBJ2-5, with 9 bases matching TRBD2. The CDR3 consists of 14 residues. The V segment lost 0 bases and the J segment 6 bases; nucleotides outside the gene matches: 5. Germline CDR1 and CDR2: GTSNPN and SVGIG (reference sequence). The CDR3 DNA sequence: TGTGCCTGGAGTGTTGCGGGGGGGCCGAAGACCCAGTACTTC. This codes for CAWSVAGGPKTQYF.

This sequence joins TRBV27 and TRBJ1-5; D is uncertain. CDR3 length: 14 residues. With 6 bases removed from V and 3 bases from J, the gap between germline ends came to 12 bases. Germline CDR1 MNHEY, CDR2 SMNVEV (reference sequence). CDR3 bases: TGTGCCAGCAGCTTCTGGGGAGACAATCAGCCCCAGCATTTT. This translates into CASSFWGDNQPQHF.

This clone showed up just a few times. The genes are TRBV19 and TRBJ1-1, with unresolved D. Germline V CDR1 and CDR2: LNHDA, SQIVND (reference sequence). V gave up 5 bases and J gave up 4 bases, with 11 bases separating them. The CDR3 totals 13 residues. CDR3 loop: CASSYGAGTEAFF. DNA for the CDR3: TGTGCCAGTAGTTATGGTGCAGGCACTGAAGCTTTCTTT.

The sample holds a few counts of this clone. V is TRBV7-2 and J is TRBJ1-5; possibly TRBD1 for D (6 bases). The CDR3 is 16 amino acids. Per the germline V gene, CDR1 is SGHTA and CDR2 is FQGNSA. V gave up 4 bases and J gave up 0 bases, with 13 bases separating them. The CDR3 coding sequence is TGTGCCAGCAGCTATAGGGGGAGGGATAGCAATCAGCCCCAGCATTTT. Protein: CASSYRGRDSNQPQHF.

V gene TRBV3-1 (or the pseudogene TRBV3-2) combines with J gene TRBJ2-7; D might be TRBD1 (5 bases). The CDR3 totals 15 residues. CDR1 and CDR2 (germline): LGHDT, YNNKEL (reference sequence). V was shortened by 2 bases and J by 3 bases, with 14 bases between the two germline ends. CDR3 sequence: CASSQQGRTHYEQYF. DNA for the CDR3: TGTGCCAGCAGCCAACAGGGCAGGACCCACTACGAGCAGTACTTC.

This sequence joins TRBV6-5 and TRBJ1-1; possible D gene TRBD1, 5 bases. Per germline, CDR1 MNHEY and CDR2 SVGAGI. Trimming took off 5 bases at V and 3 bases at J, with 13 bases between the two ends. This CDR3 is built from 14 residues. The CDR3 sequence is CASSPQGSYTEAFF. CDR3 DNA sequence: TGTGCCAGCAGTCCCCAGGGTTCATACACTGAAGCTTTCTTT.

This clone was recorded once. J is TRBJ1-6 and V is TRBV3-1 (or the pseudogene TRBV3-2), with 8 bases identical to TRBD1. The CDR3 runs 16 residues. Germline CDR1 is LGHDT and CDR2 is YNNKEL (reference sequence). The V and J ends lost 3 bases and 6 bases, in that order; junction bases with no gene match: 7. CDR3 nucleotides: TGTGCCAGCAGCCACCGACAGGGGCCGGGTAATTCACCCCTCCACTTT. Translated, it gives CASSHRQGPGNSPLHF.

The chain joins TRBV4-2 to TRBJ2-5, with 10 bases fitting TRBD2. Per germline, CDR1 LGHNA and CDR2 YNFKEQ. The CDR3 loop spans 17 amino acids. After removal of 0 bases from V and 5 bases from J, the junction contained 9 bases not matched to a gene. The DNA for the CDR3 is TGTGCCAGCAGCCAAGAAATAAGCGGGGGGGCCCGGGAGACCCAGTACTTC. Protein: CASSQEISGGARETQYF.

This sequence joins TRBV14 and TRBJ1-4, with D uncertain. Trimming removed 1 base from V and 3 bases from J, with 9 bases in between. Germline assignment: CDR1 SGHDN and CDR2 FVKESK. The CDR3 has 15 amino acids. The CDR3 region has the DNA TGTGCCAGCAGCCAAGCCCGCAGATCTAATGAAAAACTGTTTTTT. Its translation is CASSQARRSNEKLFF.

The genes are TRBV4-3 and TRBJ1-4; no firm D call. Germline V gives CDR1 LGHNA, CDR2 YSLEER. Trimming stripped 6 bases from V and 7 bases from J, with 12 bases between. The CDR3 is 13 amino acids. The CDR3 DNA reads as TGCGCCAGCAGTCGACTCCCGGGTGAAAAACTGTTTTTT. Residues: CASSRLPGEKLFF.

The chain employs TRBV3-1 (or the pseudogene TRBV3-2) and TRBJ1-1; D is perhaps TRBD1 (5 bases). The germline V and J ends were trimmed by 3 bases and 7 bases, with 12 bases remaining between them. The CDR3 is 13 amino acids. CDR1 and CDR2 (germline): LGHDT, YNNKEL (reference sequence). In DNA, the CDR3 is TGTGCCAGCAGCCACGTGACAGCGAGTGAAGCTTTCTTT. Its protein is CASSHVTASEAFF.

This clone was recorded once. The V call is TRBV5-4, the J call TRBJ2-3, with 9 bases lining up with TRBD1. From germline, CDR1 is SGHNT and CDR2 YYREEE (reference sequence). With 2 bases clipped from V and 3 bases from J, the junction kept 7 bases outside the gene matches. The CDR3 spans 16 residues. This chain's CDR3 is CASSFPGTGKTDTQYF. The CDR3 DNA is TGTGCCAGCAGCTTCCCTGGGACAGGGAAAACAGATACGCAGTATTTT.

V is TRBV6-6 and J is TRBJ2-7; D is undetermined. Deletions cut 2 bases from V and 6 bases from J, with 11 bases between. Germline V gene lookup returns CDR1 MNHNY and CDR2 SVGAGI (reference sequence). This CDR3 contains 13 residues. CDR3 amino acids: CASSYVGTREQYF. DNA for the CDR3: TGTGCCAGCAGTTACGTTGGCACCCGCGAGCAGTACTTC.

The J gene is TRBJ2-7, the V gene TRBV6-2 or TRBV6-3; a possible D gene is TRBD2 (7 bases). Trimming took 6 bases from V and 4 from J, leaving 22 bases between them. Looked up from germline, CDR1 is MNHEY and CDR2 is SVGEGT. The CDR3 is 16 amino acids. The CDR3 nucleotides are TGTGCCAGCAGCTCTACGGGCATCGGGGGGCGATACGAGCAGTACTTC. Residues: CASSSTGIGGRYEQYF.

Of note for this clone: The junction and the germline gene differ at one end; a read error may be behind it. The chain links TRBV7-2 to TRBJ2-7; 11 bases line up with TRBD2. Germline CDR1 and CDR2: SGHTA and FQGNSA. The length of the CDR3 is 14 residues. The CDR3 DNA reads as TGTGCCAGCAGATTAGCGGGGGGGCCCGGAGAGCAGTACTTC. Protein product: CASRLAGGPGEQYF.

This clone has only one observation. CDR3 bases: TGTGCCAGCAGTATATTACAGGGGGAGAAAGCTTTCTTT. Amino acids: CASSILQGEKAFF. This chain joins TRBV12-3 or TRBV12-4 and TRBJ1-1, with TRBD1 matching 8 bases. With V trimmed by 5 bases and J by 9 bases, 8 bases remained unmatched. The CDR3 spans 13 residues.

This sequence joins TRBV28 and TRBJ1-2; a possible D gene is TRBD1 (5 bases). The V and J ends lost 7 bases and 2 bases respectively, with 14 bases between them. Germline values: CDR1 MDHEN, CDR2 SYDVKM. CDR3 length: 14 amino acids. The DNA for the CDR3 is TGTGCCAGCACCTACCTGGACAAGAACTATGGCTACACCTTC. As protein: CASTYLDKNYGYTF.

The chain joins TRBV7-8 to TRBJ1-1; unclear D gene. The germline V gene has CDR1 SGHVS and CDR2 FQNEAQ. Trimming took off 1 base at V and 1 base at J, with 4 bases between the two ends. CDR3 length equals 13 residues. The CDR3 spells CASSLDRNTEAFF. DNA of the CDR3: TGTGCCAGCAGCTTAGACAGGAACACTGAAGCTTTCTTT.

This chain joins TRBV3-1 (or the pseudogene TRBV3-2) and TRBJ1-1; 8 nucleotides align to TRBD1. Germline V gene lookup returns CDR1 LGHDT and CDR2 YNNKEL (reference sequence). Trimming removed 3 bases from V and 1 base from J; junction bases left unmatched: 1. This CDR3 region has 14 residues. DNA of the CDR3: TGTGCCAGCAGCCATGACAGGGGGAACACTGAAGCTTTCTTT. Translated, it gives CASSHDRGNTEAFF.

In its sample, this clone was seen once. The genes are TRBV1 and TRBJ2-3; the D call TRBD2 from the table was never checked on the DNA. TRBV1 is a pseudogene segment. The CDR3 is 17 amino acids. The CDR3 is CTSSQQRGGHSTDTQYF. The DNA of the CDR3 is TGCACCAGCAGCCAACAACGGGGGGGCCATAGCACAGATACGCAGTATTTT.

The V gene is TRBV28, the J gene TRBJ1-1; D perhaps matches TRBD1 (5 bases). V was cut by 5 bases and J by 1 base, with 14 bases left in between. The CDR3 sequence is 15 residues long. Germline V gene lookup returns CDR1 MDHEN and CDR2 SYDVKM. CDR3 in amino acids: CASSLIMGGNTEAFF. The CDR3 coding sequence is TGTGCCAGCAGTCTCATTATGGGGGGGAACACTGAAGCTTTCTTT. Using reference TRBV28 and TRBJ1-1 for the parts outside the CDR3, the full variable domain is DVKVTQSSRYLVKRTGEKVFLECVQDMDHENMFWYRQDPGLGLRLIYFSYDVKMKEKGDIPEGYSVSREKKERFSLILESASTNQTSMYLCASSLIMGGNTEAFFGQGTRLTVV.

The CDR3 bases are TGTGCTTCAGGAATGAACACTGAAGCTTTCTTT. Protein sequence: CASGMNTEAFF. The chain couples TRBV18 to TRBJ1-1; D remains unclear. CDR1 KGHSH and CDR2 LQKENI come from the germline V gene. The CDR3 spans 11 residues. Using reference TRBV18 and TRBJ1-1 for the parts outside the CDR3, the full variable domain is NAGVMQNPRHLVRRRGQEARLRCSPMKGHSHVYWYRQLPEEGLKFMVYLQKENIIDESGMPKERFSAEFPKEGPSILRIQQVVRGDSAAYFCASGMNTEAFFGQGTRLTVV.

This clone was seen a few times. This rearrangement joins TRBV5-1 to TRBJ1-1, with TRBD1 matching over 9 bases. Losses at the gene ends were 4 bases for V and 0 bases for J; bases not matched to a gene: 7. The germline CDR1 and CDR2 sequences are SGHRS and YFSETQ. The CDR3 length is 16 residues. CDR3 bases: TGCGCCAGCAGCACCCGGACAGGGGACATGAACACTGAAGCTTTCTTT. It translates to CASSTRTGDMNTEAFF.

The genes are TRBV19 and TRBJ1-5; D possibly corresponds to TRBD1 (5 bases). Trimming took 1 base from V and 2 from J, leaving 9 bases between them. The CDR3 length is 15 residues. The germline V gene encodes CDR1 LNHDA and CDR2 SQIVND (reference sequence). The CDR3 sequence: CASSIGRTRNQPQHF. CDR3 coding DNA: TGTGCCAGTAGTATAGGTAGGACACGCAATCAGCCCCAGCATTTT.

V gene TRBV7-8 combines with J gene TRBJ2-1, with D tentatively TRBD2 (6 bases). Looked up from germline, CDR1 is SGHVS and CDR2 is FQNEAQ. Trimming removed 4 bases at V and 5 bases at J, with 15 bases between. CDR3 length: 15 residues. The CDR3 region is CASSSVGLSHNEQFF. The CDR3 DNA reads TGTGCCAGCAGCTCTGTGGGACTCAGCCACAATGAGCAGTTCTTC.